Below, 32 T cell receptor beta chains from the same sample are listed, as sequenced in a study of T cells in localized non-small cell lung cancer. Generated by immunoSEQ multiplex PCR, the TCRdb table keeps only in-frame clones and is missing some. Here the sample spans roughly 72,000 clones, approximately 87% being singletons. The sequenced sample was peripheral blood, obtained before any cancer treatment. These receptors were collected from a male donor aged 60 or older with stage III squamous cell lung carcinoma.

The chain combines TRBV6-6 with TRBJ2-1; D unclear. From germline, CDR1 is MNHNY and CDR2 SVGAGI (reference sequence). The CDR3 runs 12 residues. V was cut by 2 bases and J by 7 bases, with 6 bases left in between. CDR3 nucleotide sequence: TGTGCCAGCAGTTACAAGGAGAATGAGCAGTTCTTC. It codes for CASSYKENEQFF.

The chain recombines TRBV4-2 with TRBJ1-2; D gene uncertain. Trimming removed 6 bases at V and 2 bases at J, with 10 bases between. The CDR3 runs to 13 residues. Germline V CDR1 and CDR2: LGHNA, YNFKEQ. The CDR3 nucleotides read TGTGCCAGCAGTCCCCCGGTGAACTATGGCTACACCTTC. This translates into CASSPPVNYGYTF.

This clone has just a few counts. The chain recombines TRBV5-6 with TRBJ2-1; the match to TRBD1 covers 9 bases. The junction had 14 bases not matched to a gene; V was cut back by 4 bases and J by 9 bases. Germline V gene data show CDR1 as SGHDT and CDR2 as YYEEEE. The CDR3 sequence is 16 residues long. Written as DNA, the CDR3 is TGTGCCAGCAGCGCACTCCGGGACAGGGTGAGCGGTGAGCAGTTCTTC. Its protein product is CASSALRDRVSGEQFF.

DNA of the CDR3: TGTGCCAGCAGCCAAGATCCCCCGGGGGGGCTGATAGATACGCAGTATTTT. Its translation is CASSQDPPGGLIDTQYF. The chain is built from TRBV4-2 and TRBJ2-3; TRBD2 agrees at 8 bases. Unmatched junction bases numbered 10, after V lost 0 bases and J lost 5 bases. CDR1 and CDR2 from the germline V gene are LGHNA and YNFKEQ. CDR3 length: 17 residues.

This clone came up once. Additional DNA sequences in this sample encode the identical CDR3. The chain uses TRBV18 and TRBJ2-7; 7 bases line up with TRBD1. Germline V CDR1 and CDR2: KGHSH, LQKENI. This CDR3 is 13 amino acids long. With 4 bases clipped from V and 2 bases from J, the junction kept 2 bases outside the gene matches. The CDR3 coding sequence is TGTGCCAGCTCACTCGGGACAGCCTACGAGCAGTACGTC. Its protein product is CASSLGTAYEQYV.

The sample holds a few counts of this clone. The gene calls are TRBV29-1 and TRBJ2-3; D remains ambiguous. The CDR3 has 13 residues. V lost 8 bases and J 1 base, leaving 13 bases between the germline ends. Germline V lookup: CDR1 SQVTM, CDR2 ANQGSEA. CDR3 protein: CSLRFSGTDTQYF. DNA of the CDR3: TGCAGCCTTCGGTTTTCCGGCACAGATACGCAGTATTTT.

This chain joins TRBV7-8 and TRBJ2-7; perhaps TRBD2 as D (5 bases). This CDR3 is built from 12 residues. Germline CDR1 is SGHVS and CDR2 is FQNEAQ. Trimming removed 8 bases from V and 4 bases from J, with 12 bases in between. The CDR3 DNA sequence: TGTGCCAGCGCGAACGGGGTATACGAGCAGTACTTC. Amino acids: CASANGVYEQYF.

V usage is TRBV10-3 and J usage is TRBJ2-5, with D perhaps TRBD1 (8 bases). V gave up 6 bases and J gave up 4 bases, with 15 bases separating them. CDR3 size: 14 residues. Germline-derived CDR1 and CDR2 are ENHRY and SYGVKD. DNA for the CDR3: TGTGCCATCAGACCGGACAGGGAGGGAGAGACCCAGTACTTC. This sequence encodes CAIRPDREGETQYF.

The chain combines TRBV7-9 with TRBJ1-1; D is unresolved. V gave up 7 bases and J gave up 4 bases, with 10 bases separating them. The CDR3 is 12 residues long. Germline V gene data show CDR1 as SEHNR and CDR2 as FQNEAQ (reference sequence). CDR3 sequence reads: CASTFSGTEAFF. CDR3 DNA sequence: TGTGCCAGCACTTTCTCTGGCACTGAAGCTTTCTTT.

The rearrangement links TRBV20-1 to TRBJ1-2; 10 positions agree with TRBD1. Germline V lookup: CDR1 DFQATT, CDR2 SNEGSKA (reference sequence). The CDR3 covers 11 residues. Trimming at V came to 3 bases and at J to 13 bases, leaving 5 bases not matched to a gene. As DNA, the CDR3 is TGCAGTGCTAGGATGGGACAGGGGTTCACCTTC. Its protein product is CSARMGQGFTF.

The chain couples TRBV7-9 to TRBJ1-1; D is unclear. Germline CDR1 SEHNR, CDR2 FQNEAQ (reference sequence). This CDR3 is built from 15 residues. V lost 4 bases to trimming and J lost 3 bases, with 15 bases between them. CDR3 bases: TGTGCCAGCAGCTACGGGCCCCCTCGTTACACTGAAGCTTTCTTT. The encoded protein is CASSYGPPRYTEAFF.

The CDR3, as DNA: TGTGCCAGCAGCTCCTTAGCGGGGGCGGAAGATACGCAGTATTTT. Translated: CASSSLAGAEDTQYF. This rearrangement joins TRBV7-8 to TRBJ2-3; 9 bases line up with TRBD2. Germline CDR1 is SGHVS and CDR2 is FQNEAQ. The trim removed 4 bases at V and 5 bases at J, leaving 7 bases unmatched. The CDR3 has 15 residues.

The chain is built from TRBV5-6 and TRBJ1-6; no reliable D call. V gave up 7 bases and J gave up 2 bases, with 10 bases separating them. The CDR3 has 14 amino acids. Germline values: CDR1 SGHDT, CDR2 YYEEEE. The DNA of the CDR3 is TGTGCCAGCGGAGGTATCACCTATAATTCACCCCTCCACTTT. It yields the protein CASGGITYNSPLHF.

The chain carries TRBV21-1 and TRBJ2-7; TRBD1, the table's D call, lacks a check against the DNA. TRBV21-1 is given as a pseudogene. The CDR3 runs 15 residues. The CDR3 nucleotides read TGTGCCAGCAGCACACCGGACAGGGCCCCCTACGAGCAGTACGTC. Encoded protein: CASSTPDRAPYEQYV.

The DNA for the CDR3 is TGTGCCAGCAGCGTAGACGGACAGGGGGCAGCTGAAGCTTTCTTT. Translating gives CASSVDGQGAAEAFF. The chain carries TRBV9 and TRBJ1-1; 11 bases map to TRBD1. Trimming took 0 bases from V and 6 from J; bases not matched to a gene: 4. This CDR3 spans 15 amino acids. The germline gives CDR1 SGDLS, CDR2 YYNGEE.

The gene calls are TRBV29-1 and TRBJ2-5; D is possibly TRBD2 (6 bases). The CDR3 totals 12 residues. Trimming pared 3 bases from V and 5 bases from J, leaving 10 bases between. Looked up from germline, CDR1 is SQVTM and CDR2 is ANQGSEA. The CDR3 reads CSVEVLAETQYF. The CDR3 DNA reads as TGCAGCGTTGAGGTGCTAGCGGAGACCCAGTACTTC.

The chain recombines TRBV27 with TRBJ2-5; the match to TRBD2 covers 9 bases. Germline lookup yields CDR1 MNHEY and CDR2 SMNVEV (reference sequence). V lost 5 bases to trimming and J lost 8 bases; unmatched junction nucleotides: 9. The CDR3 is made up of 14 amino acids. CDR3 amino acids: CASSTLAGKRTQYF. As DNA, the CDR3 is TGTGCCAGCAGTACACTAGCGGGCAAGAGAACCCAGTACTTC.

V usage is TRBV2 and J usage is TRBJ1-2; 7 bases are shared with TRBD1. With V trimmed by 7 bases and J by 3 bases, 5 bases remained unmatched. Germline V gives CDR1 SNHLY, CDR2 FYNNEI. The CDR3 consists of 13 residues. This CDR3 reads CASTLTGYYGYTF. In DNA, the CDR3 is TGTGCCAGCACTCTGACAGGGTACTATGGCTACACCTTC.

The chain combines TRBV6-6 with TRBJ1-4; 12 bases fit TRBD1. The CDR3 totals 15 residues. The V segment lost 7 bases and the J segment 7 bases; nucleotides outside the gene matches: 7. The germline CDR1 and CDR2 sequences are MNHNY and SVGAGI (reference sequence). The CDR3 coding sequence is TGTGCCAGCACCAAGGGACAGGGGGCGGTTGAAAAACTGTTTTTT. It encodes CASTKGQGAVEKLFF.

This chain joins TRBV5-1 and TRBJ2-7; the match to TRBD1 covers 9 bases. The CDR3 runs to 16 residues. J lost 3 bases, V lost 4 bases, and 11 bases had no gene match. The germline gives CDR1 SGHRS, CDR2 YFSETQ. The CDR3 spells CASSTGGGGGHYEQYF. The CDR3 coding sequence is TGCGCCAGCAGCACAGGGGGCGGCGGGGGTCACTACGAGCAGTACTTC.

This clone was counted between two and nine times. The chain recombines TRBV5-1 with TRBJ2-7; D uncertain. V was shortened by 1 base and J by 5 bases, with 13 bases between the two germline ends. Germline CDR1 and CDR2: SGHRS and YFSETQ. The CDR3 covers 14 residues. CDR3 in amino acids: CASSLIQFRDEQYF. The CDR3 bases are TGCGCCAGCAGCTTGATACAATTTCGTGACGAGCAGTACTTC.

The chain links TRBV6-1 to TRBJ2-5; no definite D call. The germline CDR1 and CDR2 sequences are MNHNS and SASEGT. CDR3 length equals 13 residues. V was trimmed by 10 bases and J by 4 bases, leaving 16 bases between them. CDR3 sequence: CATSGPRGETQYF. Here the CDR3 DNA reads TGTGCCACCTCAGGTCCTAGAGGAGAGACCCAGTACTTC.

This chain connects TRBV7-9 to TRBJ1-2; D perhaps matches TRBD1 (5 bases). There are 15 residues in the CDR3. Trimming removed 0 bases at V and 8 bases at J, with 16 bases between. Germline assignment: CDR1 SEHNR and CDR2 FQNEAQ (reference sequence). CDR3 bases: TGTGCCAGCAGCTTAGCAGGGGCGGGGGATAAAGGCTACACCTTC. Protein product: CASSLAGAGDKGYTF.

V gene TRBV7-2 combines with J gene TRBJ2-7; 9 bases map to TRBD1. Germline V gene data show CDR1 as SGHTA and CDR2 as FQGNSA. The CDR3 runs 16 residues. Germline trimming cut 0 bases from V and 5 bases from J; bases unmatched to any gene: 8. The CDR3 here is CASSLASGTGTHEQYF. For the CDR3, the DNA is TGTGCCAGCAGCTTAGCATCCGGGACAGGGACCCACGAGCAGTACTTC.

V gene TRBV5-6 combines with J gene TRBJ2-1, with 9 bases fitting TRBD1. Germline lookup yields CDR1 SGHDT and CDR2 YYEEEE. V was clipped by 3 bases and J by 4 bases; unmatched bases: 5. There are 15 residues in the CDR3. CDR3 residues: CASSSRTGVYNEQFF. The CDR3 coding sequence is TGTGCCAGCAGCTCCCGGACAGGGGTATACAATGAGCAGTTCTTC.

This clone was seen once. V is TRBV7-9 and J is TRBJ1-4; D unclear. V dropped 1 base and J dropped 8 bases, with 11 bases sitting between them. The CDR3 contains 14 residues. Germline V CDR1 and CDR2: SEHNR, FQNEAQ (reference sequence). The CDR3 reads CASSLVQDGEKLFF. CDR3 nucleotide sequence: TGTGCCAGCAGCTTAGTTCAAGACGGGGAAAAACTGTTTTTT.

This sequence joins TRBV5-6 and TRBJ2-3; 11 bases are a match to TRBD2. The CDR3 contains 18 residues. The V gene end was trimmed by 1 base and the J gene end by 0 bases; junction bases not matched to a gene: 7. Germline CDR1 reads SGHDT; CDR2 reads YYEEEE. The CDR3 bases are TGTGCCAGCAGCTTGTTCCTAGCGGGGGGCCTTAGCACAGATACGCAGTATTTT. Amino acid sequence: CASSLFLAGGLSTDTQYF. The entire variable domain, with the rest obtained from reference TRBV5-6 and TRBJ2-3, is as follows: DAGVTQSPTHLIKTRGQQVTLRCSPKSGHDTVSWYQQALGQGPQFIFQYYEEEERQRGNFPDRFSGHQFPNYSSELNVNALLLGDSALYLCASSLFLAGGLSTDTQYFGPGTRLTVL.

J is TRBJ1-2 and V is TRBV25-1, with 7 bases aligning to TRBD1. Trimming removed 8 bases from V and 8 bases from J; junction bases left unmatched: 11. Germline V CDR1 and CDR2: MGHDK, SYGVNS. The CDR3 extends over 13 amino acids. In DNA, the CDR3 is TGTGCCAGCTGGGGGGGCAGGGGGGACGGCTACACCTTC. It translates to CASWGGRGDGYTF.

This clone was observed once. The genes are TRBV5-1 and TRBJ1-6, with 9 bases fitting TRBD1. V dropped 2 bases and J dropped 10; count of bases not matched to a gene: 7. CDR1 is SGHRS, CDR2 YFSETQ, per germline. The CDR3 spans 15 residues. Written as DNA, the CDR3 is TGCGCCAGCAGCTTTTCGGGGACAGGGAACTCACCCCTCCACTTT. Translating it yields CASSFSGTGNSPLHF.

The chain uses TRBV9 and TRBJ2-7; unclear D gene. Trimming took off 2 bases at V and 5 bases at J, with 17 bases between the two ends. The CDR3 has 15 amino acids. Germline CDR1 and CDR2: SGDLS and YYNGEE. This CDR3 is CASSVSVLDGHEQYF. The CDR3 DNA follows: TGTGCCAGCAGCGTGTCGGTTCTAGACGGGCACGAGCAGTACTTC.

V is TRBV19 and J is TRBJ1-5, with D possibly being TRBD1 (5 bases). The V end lost 0 bases, the J end lost 8 bases, and 14 bases lay between the germline ends. Germline assignment: CDR1 LNHDA and CDR2 SQIVND (reference sequence). CDR3 length: 15 residues. DNA for the CDR3: TGTGCCAGTAGTATAGATGGGGGGGACGGCAAGCCCCAGCATTTT. Protein product: CASSIDGGDGKPQHF.

The V gene is TRBV29-1, the J gene TRBJ1-4; tentatively, D is TRBD1 (5 bases). The germline V gene encodes CDR1 SQVTM and CDR2 ANQGSEA. This CDR3 spans 13 amino acids. The germline V and J ends were trimmed by 2 bases and 3 bases, with 7 bases remaining between them. The CDR3 DNA reads TGCAGCGTTGAACTGGGGGCTAATGAAAAACTGTTTTTT. Protein sequence: CSVELGANEKLFF.